These 24 T cell receptor beta chains share one sample of origin, sequenced in a study of T cell responses to AZD1222 COVID-19 vaccine (dated by TCRdb to 2020 to 2023). The library was made by the immunoSEQ multiplex PCR assay. TCRdb's version of the immuneACCESS table is confined to in-frame rearrangements and falls short of the full clone set. An unresolved V gene accounts for under half of the shortfall where checked; the remainder is of unknown origin. Recorded for this sample are over 120,000 clones; roughly 88% of them occurred a single time. Under 9.5% of the sample is held by the ten biggest clonotypes. This specimen's time point label, interpreted: baseline before first vaccination. Sequenced here: peripheral blood, sampled on day 0 of AZD1222 vaccination. The receptor set was obtained from an adult in good health.

The chain combines TRBV5-1 with TRBJ2-1, with D unresolved. The CDR3 consists of 16 residues. Germline V CDR1 and CDR2: SGHRS, YFSETQ. The V gene lost 1 base and the J gene lost 0 bases, with 11 bases spanning the gap. CDR3 protein: CASSLTLVSSYNEQFF. The DNA for the CDR3 is TGCGCCAGCAGCTTGACGCTCGTCAGCTCCTACAATGAGCAGTTCTTC.

There are a few counts of this clone. The chain combines TRBV2 with TRBJ2-1; D possibly matches TRBD1 or TRBD2 (7 bases each). From germline, CDR1 is SNHLY and CDR2 FYNNEI. Trimming pared 9 bases from V and 8 bases from J, leaving 20 bases between. The CDR3 runs 14 residues. The CDR3 sequence: CARDRTFGGYEQFF. The CDR3 bases are TGTGCCAGGGACAGGACTTTCGGGGGGTATGAGCAGTTCTTC. The whole variable domain, filled in from reference TRBV2 and TRBJ2-1, reads EPEVTQTPSHQVTQMGQEVILRCVPISNHLYFYWYRQILGQKVEFLVSFYNNEISEKSEIFDDQFSVERPDGSNFTLKIRSTKLEDSAMYFCARDRTFGGYEQFFGPGTRLTVL.

This chain joins TRBV6-6 and TRBJ1-2; the D is unclear. Germline CDR1 is MNHNY and CDR2 is SVGAGI (reference sequence). The CDR3 runs 11 residues. Trimming cost V 3 bases and J 3 bases, with 2 bases left between them. CDR3 protein: CASSYDYGYTF. CDR3 sequence (DNA): TGTGCCAGCAGTTATGACTATGGCTACACCTTC.

The chain links TRBV18 to TRBJ2-5, with 12 bases identical to TRBD1. The CDR3 covers 15 residues. Germline CDR1 is KGHSH and CDR2 is LQKENI. Losses at the gene ends were 2 bases for V and 4 bases for J; bases not matched to a gene: 2. In DNA form, the CDR3 reads TGTGCCAGCTCACCAGGGACAGGGGGCGGAGAGACCCAGTACTTC. Its translation is CASSPGTGGGETQYF.

This clone was seen only once. The chain joins TRBV7-9 to TRBJ1-2; D possibly corresponds to TRBD1 (5 bases). The germline V gene encodes CDR1 SEHNR and CDR2 FQNEAQ (reference sequence). V lost 2 bases and J 7 bases, leaving 14 bases between the germline ends. The CDR3 runs to 14 residues. CDR3 residues: CASSLWSGGGGYTF. Written as DNA, the CDR3 is TGTGCCAGCAGCTTATGGTCCGGGGGAGGTGGCTACACCTTC.

This chain joins TRBV9 and TRBJ2-5; 9 nucleotides agree with TRBD2. Germline V CDR1 and CDR2: SGDLS, YYNGEE. V shed 4 bases, J shed 4 bases, and the junction held 5 bases outside the gene matches. The CDR3 spans 14 residues. The CDR3, as DNA: TGTGCCAGCAGCCCCCGGACTAGCGCAGAGACCCAGTACTTC. Amino acids: CASSPRTSAETQYF.

V gene TRBV14 combines with J gene TRBJ1-5; D remains unclear. The CDR3 has 13 residues. From germline, CDR1 is SGHDN and CDR2 FVKESK. Deletions cut 4 bases from V and 3 bases from J, with 7 bases between. CDR3 in amino acids: CASSLGFNQPQHF. CDR3 nucleotides: TGTGCCAGCAGCCTTGGATTCAATCAGCCCCAGCATTTT.

The J gene is TRBJ2-5, the V gene TRBV11-2; tentative D call: TRBD2 (6 bases). V lost 4 bases and J lost 4, with 16 bases in between. The CDR3 is made up of 15 amino acids. Germline assignment: CDR1 SGHAT and CDR2 FQNNGV. CDR3 DNA: TGTGCCAGCAGCTCCCTCGCAGGAGGGATAGAGACCCAGTACTTC. Translating it yields CASSSLAGGIETQYF.

In its sample, this clone was seen once. Here the CDR3 reads CASSHSQASGRRIQETQYF. The CDR3, as DNA: TGTGCCAGCAGCCATTCTCAGGCTAGCGGGCGCCGGATCCAAGAGACCCAGTACTTC. The chain carries TRBV3-1 (or the pseudogene TRBV3-2) and TRBJ2-5; TRBD2 aligns across 8 bases. Germline V gene sequence: CDR1 LGHDT, CDR2 YNNKEL (reference sequence). The CDR3 length is 19 residues. After removal of 3 bases from V and 1 base from J, the junction contained 16 bases not matched to a gene.

The chain is built from TRBV19 and TRBJ1-2; 9 positions match TRBD1. Germline V lookup: CDR1 LNHDA, CDR2 SQIVND (reference sequence). The CDR3 extends over 12 amino acids. J was trimmed by 4 bases and V by 9 bases; bases with no gene match: 3. The CDR3 here is CASRDRVYGYTF. CDR3 coding DNA: TGTGCCAGCCGGGACAGGGTCTATGGCTACACCTTC.

The chain joins TRBV27 to TRBJ1-4; 9 bases line up with TRBD1. Trimming removed 5 bases from V and 5 bases from J; junction bases left unmatched: 12. Per germline, CDR1 MNHEY and CDR2 SMNVEV (reference sequence). This CDR3 is built from 17 residues. For the CDR3, the DNA is TGTGCCAGCAGTGGCCCGGGACAGGGAACCCCGAATGAAAAACTGTTTTTT. Encoded protein: CASSGPGQGTPNEKLFF.

This chain connects TRBV27 to TRBJ2-1; TRBD2 agrees at 7 bases. Losses at the gene ends were 6 bases for V and 7 bases for J; bases not matched to a gene: 6. The CDR3 extends over 13 amino acids. Germline CDR1 and CDR2: MNHEY and SMNVEV (reference sequence). CDR3 amino acids: CASRGLGGNEQFF. DNA of the CDR3: TGTGCCAGCAGAGGGCTGGGGGGGAATGAGCAGTTCTTC.

This chain links TRBV7-2 with TRBJ1-5; D not certain. Trimming removed 5 bases from V and 3 bases from J, with 8 bases in between. The germline CDR1 and CDR2 sequences are SGHTA and FQGNSA. The CDR3 runs 13 residues. For the CDR3, the DNA is TGTGCCAGCAGCACGCGACCCAATCAGCCCCAGCATTTT. Its protein product is CASSTRPNQPQHF. The complete variable domain, with remaining parts taken from reference TRBV7-2 and TRBJ1-5, reads GAGVSQSPSNKVTEKGKDVELRCDPISGHTALYWYRQSLGQGLEFLIYFQGNSAPDKSGLPSDRFSAERTGGSVSTLTIQRTQQEDSAVYLCASSTRPNQPQHFGDGTRLSIL.

The rearrangement joins TRBV24-1 to TRBJ1-3, with D maybe TRBD1 (5 bases). The V gene lost 2 bases and the J gene lost 0 bases, with 10 bases spanning the gap. CDR1 and CDR2 (germline): KGHDR, SFDVKD. CDR3 size: 16 residues. For the CDR3, the DNA is TGTGCCACCAGTGATTCGGGGACCAGCTCTGGAAACACCATATATTTT. This codes for CATSDSGTSSGNTIYF.

DNA for the CDR3: TGCGCCAGCAGCTTACAGGAGGGCCCTGGAAACACCATATATTTT. It specifies CASSLQEGPGNTIYF. The chain employs TRBV5-1 and TRBJ1-3, with a possible D match to TRBD1 (5 bases). The CDR3 is made up of 15 amino acids. Trimming shortened V by 2 bases and J by 2 bases, and 11 bases separated the two germline ends. The germline gives CDR1 SGHRS, CDR2 YFSETQ. Drawing the rest from reference TRBV5-1 and TRBJ1-3, the complete variable domain is KAGVTQTPRYLIKTRGQQVTLSCSPISGHRSVSWYQQTPGQGLQFLFEYFSETQRNKGNFPGRFSGRQFSNSRSEMNVSTLELGDSALYLCASSLQEGPGNTIYFGEGSWLTVV.

V is TRBV4-2 and J is TRBJ1-2, with 9 nucleotides matching TRBD1. The CDR3 sequence is 16 residues long. Germline V gives CDR1 LGHNA, CDR2 YNFKEQ. V shed 0 bases, J shed 1 base, and the junction held 3 bases outside the gene matches. The CDR3 region has the DNA TGTGCCAGCAGCCAAGAGGAGACAGGGGGTAACTATGGCTACACCTTC. Amino acids: CASSQEETGGNYGYTF.

The CDR3 nucleotides read TGTGCCTGGAGTGTACTAGCGGGAGTGAATGAGCAGTTCTTC. Translating it yields CAWSVLAGVNEQFF. The chain joins TRBV30 to TRBJ2-1; 11 nucleotides align to TRBD2. Per the germline V gene, CDR1 is GTSNPN and CDR2 is SVGIG (reference sequence). After removal of 0 bases from V and 7 bases from J, the junction contained 2 bases not matched to a gene. This CDR3 spans 14 amino acids.

The chain uses TRBV3-1 (or the pseudogene TRBV3-2) and TRBJ2-1; no firm D call. V lost 3 bases to trimming and J lost 0 bases, with 6 bases between them. The CDR3 has 14 amino acids. From germline, CDR1 is LGHDT and CDR2 YNNKEL (reference sequence). In DNA, the CDR3 is TGTGCCAGCAGCCATCGTAACTCCTACAATGAGCAGTTCTTC. Translated: CASSHRNSYNEQFF.

This chain joins TRBV29-1 and TRBJ2-7; 8 positions match TRBD1. The CDR3 sequence is 14 residues long. Germline V CDR1 and CDR2: SQVTM, ANQGSEA. Unmatched junction bases numbered 10, after V lost 6 bases and J lost 3 bases. The chain's CDR3 is CSVSGQATSYEQYF. CDR3 sequence (DNA): TGCAGCGTGTCGGGACAGGCTACAAGCTACGAGCAGTACTTC.

J is TRBJ1-2 and V is TRBV18; maybe TRBD1 (6 bases). The CDR3 runs to 13 residues. Trimming took off 3 bases at V and 7 bases at J, with 12 bases between the two ends. Per the germline V gene, CDR1 is KGHSH and CDR2 is LQKENI. The CDR3 protein is CASSPAGAGGYTF. CDR3 in DNA: TGTGCCAGCTCACCGGCGGGGGCGGGTGGCTACACCTTC.

This chain joins TRBV2 and TRBJ1-1; tentative D call: TRBD1 (5 bases). Germline V gene data show CDR1 as SNHLY and CDR2 as FYNNEI. V was clipped by 5 bases and J by 4 bases, with 14 bases between them. This CDR3 region has 14 residues. The CDR3: CASSRVDRFTEAFF. The CDR3 region has the DNA TGTGCCAGCAGTAGGGTAGACAGATTCACTGAAGCTTTCTTT.

The rearrangement links TRBV3-1 (or the pseudogene TRBV3-2) to TRBJ2-5, with TRBD2 matching 9 bases. Germline trimming cut 4 bases from V and 5 bases from J; bases unmatched to any gene: 5. Germline CDR1 and CDR2: LGHDT and YNNKEL (reference sequence). This CDR3 comprises 14 residues. CDR3 bases: TGTGCCAGCAGCCCCAGCGGGGGGCAGGAGACCCAGTACTTC. Protein product: CASSPSGGQETQYF.

The chain carries TRBV30 and TRBJ1-1; D uncertain. V was cut by 4 bases and J by 1 base, with 7 bases left in between. The V gene's germline CDR1 is GTSNPN and CDR2 SVGIG (reference sequence). The CDR3 consists of 12 residues. For the CDR3, the DNA is TGTGCCTGGAAACAGAAGAACACTGAAGCTTTCTTT. This codes for CAWKQKNTEAFF.

The rearrangement links TRBV11-2 to TRBJ1-5; 8 positions match TRBD1. The CDR3 consists of 13 residues. V was pared by 5 bases and J by 5 bases, with 2 bases of the junction left unmatched. From germline, CDR1 is SGHAT and CDR2 FQNNGV. CDR3 sequence reads: CASSPTGDQPQHF. In DNA form, the CDR3 reads TGTGCCAGCAGCCCGACAGGGGATCAGCCCCAGCATTTT.